The following is a T cell receptor beta chain sequence with its context. Its recognized antigen is unknown. Compared with germline, one end of the junction differs, possibly owing to a read error. Libraries came from the immunoSEQ multiplex PCR assay. For the multiplex PCR, a mixture combining 60 forward primers for TCR Vbeta segments and 13 reverse primers for TCR Jbeta segments was used. The CDR3 region of rearranged TCR beta genes was amplified from genomic DNA with a multiplex PCR assay. The Illumina HiSeq System was used to sequence the amplified TCR beta libraries as 87-base-pair reads. In the source study's methods: Across the roughly 670 repertoires, a later analysis counted tens of millions of unique TCR beta chains, some 11 million of which were shared by at least two donors. To remove PCR and sequencing errors, raw reads were error-corrected and collapsed into unique sequences using a nearest-neighbor algorithm that merged closely related sequences. Alignment of CDR3 sequences to IMGT reference sequences was used to assign V, D and J gene segments. For a sequence to be retained, at least a six-nucleotide match to both a V gene segment and a J gene segment was required. Rearrangements were classified as productive when the CDR3 lacked stop codons and remained in frame with V and J, and all other rearrangements were classified as non-productive. CDR3 was defined by IMGT convention, running from the second conserved V-encoded cysteine to the conserved J-encoded phenylalanine. The earlier analysis of around 640 of the donors excluded sequences that lacked an unambiguous match to a single V gene segment. In an earlier analysis of approximately 550 of the donors, V segments were called functional above 56.7% productive rearrangements and were called segregating when the between-donor standard deviation exceeded 5%. To diagnose cytomegalovirus status from the catalog of TCR beta chain sequences, a statistical classification framework was built. A later analysis assigned V and J genes by comparing TCR nucleotide sequences with IMGT/GENE-DB human TR gene sequences. The TCRdist pipeline was used in a later analysis to assign CDR3 sequences and most-parsimonious VDJ recombination scenarios. A later analysis defined each TCR beta chain by its CDR3 amino acid sequence plus V-gene family, and excluded reads lacking a unique V-gene family. As a way to deal with suspected cross-contamination and a sequencing artifact, a later analysis dropped 640 or so nucleotide sequences that were highly shared and had low generation probability. In a later analysis, a clonal expansion index for each public chain was calculated from normalized within-repertoire ranks of inferred template counts. In a later analysis, generation probabilities were computed using a VDJ recombination model fitted to out-of-frame rearrangements, and the results were checked against IGoR. A later analysis scored TCR-TCR, TCR-HLA and TCR-CMV co-occurrence with hypergeometric tests, applying a repertoire-size bias correction to TCR pairs. To estimate false discovery rates, a later analysis permuted the HLA or CMV assignments 20 times. In a later analysis, co-occurring TCRs were grouped using DBSCAN, with TCRdist sequence similarity added in when clustering inside HLA-allele-positive subsets. Repertoires with fewer than 30,000 or more than 120,000 public chains were left out of co-occurrence clustering, as were a few repertoires with anomalous nucleotide sharing. TCRdb took over this immuneACCESS table, retaining in-frame rearrangements with V and J assigned. Such tables are incomplete; in checked studies, under half of the missing clones stem from an unresolved V gene, and the remainder is unexplained. The D gene and trimming were derived from the DNA, and the V and J assignments and clone size from that table. The sample table includes roughly 50,000 clones. The ten largest account for under 2.5% of the sample.

From a lookup of the germline V gene (reference sequence), CDR1 and CDR2 are SSHAT and FNYEAQ. The CDR3 starts with the cysteine, ends with the phenylalanine, and has 14 residues. The entry retains the CDR3 DNA only, 42 bases that are in frame from base 1. This entry comes from a study of cytomegalovirus exposure and HLA in healthy donors (dated by TCRdb to about 2017). With respect to the entire study: An earlier analysis of approximately 550 of the donors reported approximately 270 Gb of sequence data and some 120 million unique TCR beta sequences from some 180 million T cells. An early release covering roughly 600 HLA-typed donors comprised approximately 300 gigabases of sequencing data and around 80 million unique TCR sequences. The genetic ancestry cluster associated with self-reported Caucasian donors included approximately 85% of the approximately 400 genotyped donors. The study aimed to test whether signatures of past pathogen exposure could be identified by cataloging public T cell receptors. The study profiled the T cell repertoires of 500 to 800 subjects by immunosequencing and related them to cytomegalovirus serostatus. A separate validation cohort of over 95 different subjects was used in addition to the approximately 640-subject first cohort. The study combined high-throughput TCR immunosequencing, statistical association of individual TCRs with disease status, and machine learning to predict cytomegalovirus infection status. A later analysis re-analyzed previously published TCR beta repertoires from 660 or so donors and added high-resolution HLA genotyping to study TCR occurrence patterns. In the later analysis, no new phenotypic data were used to find candidate immune exposures; instead, reliance was placed on TCR beta sequences and their occurrence across donors. In an earlier analysis of roughly 600 of the donors, high-throughput TCR beta sequencing was used to judge whether each TCR beta V gene segment behaved as functional or pseudogenic. Donor age, sex, ethnicity and CMV serostatus were compiled together with the repertoire data. A later genetic analysis took genome-wide SNP genotypes for about 60% of the roughly 670 donors and used that subset as a discovery cohort. Every discovery cohort repertoire had been produced on one sequencing platform. Both class I and class II loci were covered by HLA typing, at four-digit resolution. The number of donors typed differed by locus, with roughly 620-640 for A, B, C, DRB1 and DQB1, approximately 500 for DQA1, 600 to 610 for DPA1, and around 430 for DPB1. About five DR-DQ haplotypes were treated as single units for association and clustering because of strong linkage in the cohort. On average, about 240,000 unique TCR beta nucleotide sequences were sequenced per donor among about 400 genotyped donors of the cohort, with roughly 18% of those sequences being non-productive.

The investigation overall reported the following: Because some donors lacked HLA typing at each locus, the association tests relied only on the typed subset. Roughly uniform sequencing depth across donors was assumed in presence/absence analyses, although this assumption may not hold. A later analysis reported that several top co-occurrence clusters appeared linked to parvovirus B19, influenza, CMV and Epstein-Barr virus. Some IMGT-functional V segments, including TRBV6-2 and TRBV6-3, could not be distinguished by the 87-base-pair reads and were therefore excluded. In this cohort, only TCR beta chains were sequenced, and detectable features were limited by the absence of alpha or paired-chain data. A further reported finding was that TCR beta sequences accurately predicted the HLA-A and HLA-B alleles for most subjects in the first cohort. In a later analysis, the rate of TCR association differed among HLA loci, with DRB1 alleles having the most associated TCRs and HLA-C alleles having the fewest. A later analysis found that HLA-associated TCR beta chains were more clonally expanded and had lower generation probabilities than equally common non-associated chains. Because counts were too low, fewer than 20 rarely observed V segments, including chromosome 9 orphons, were excluded from the earlier analysis of some 590 of the donors. Assigning TCR associations to individual alleles was difficult when HLA alleles, especially DR and DQ, strongly co-occurred. An association between a missense DCLRE1C variant and V-gene and J-gene trimming of TCR beta chains was found in a later genetic analysis and replicated in an independent cohort. An earlier analysis of 587 of the donors showed that most TCR beta V segments appeared in productive rearrangements either about 87% or about 30% of the time, which broadly matched IMGT annotations. The authors suggested that the approach could potentially be extended to other disease states and immunological phenotypes. Most TCR sequences were seen in very few donors, while some public TCRs were found in many individuals. A cluster of highly shared sequence variants was judged likely to represent a technical artifact of the sequencing pipeline. Cytomegalovirus status was reported to be diagnosed by the classifier with high specificity and sensitivity in both the original and validation cohorts. For the cohort, immune exposure information was limited to CMV serostatus. At a false discovery rate of 0.05, a later analysis linked about 17,000 TCR beta sequences to specific HLA alleles. Compared with the roughly 670-donor mean, donors in an Asian-associated ancestry cluster had fewer N-insertions in productive TCRs, according to a later genetic analysis. In vitro tests confirmed that a few of the cytomegalovirus-associated TCR beta chains recognize cytomegalovirus antigens. Linkage disequilibrium might explain the correlated functional status among segregating V segments, but an unknown experimental factor could not be ruled out. In the study, 150 to 200 TCR beta chains were listed as associated with cytomegalovirus. Most CMV-associated TCR beta chains appeared to be HLA-restricted in a later analysis, and the HLA associations seemed to be driven largely by CMV exposure.

The cohort was made up of approximately 670 healthy bone marrow donors. At the time of sampling, all cohort members were nominally healthy, though unrecorded immune exposures were likely present. The donor was CMV seronegative and belonged to the group of more than 300 seronegative cohort members. A peripheral blood sample was collected from each donor, and TCR beta sequencing was performed on peripheral blood mononuclear cells. The Qiagen DNeasy Blood Extraction Kit was used to extract genomic DNA from the blood cell samples. The V gene is TRBV7-7 and the J gene is TRBJ2-7, with TRBD1 identical over 7 junction bases. The TCR originated in a woman aged 40 to 55 in good health and CMV-seronegative. Sequencing used PBMCs. CDR3 region: CASSPLTGNNEQYF. The DNA sequence reads TGTGCTAGCAGCCCACTGACAGGGAATAACGAGCAGTACTTC.